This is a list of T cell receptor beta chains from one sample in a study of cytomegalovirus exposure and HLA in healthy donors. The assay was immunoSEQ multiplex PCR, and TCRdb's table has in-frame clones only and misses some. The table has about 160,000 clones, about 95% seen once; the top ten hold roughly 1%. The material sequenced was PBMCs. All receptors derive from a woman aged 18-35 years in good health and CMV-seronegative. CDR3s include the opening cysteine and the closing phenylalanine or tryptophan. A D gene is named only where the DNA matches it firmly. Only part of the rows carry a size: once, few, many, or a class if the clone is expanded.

TGTGCCAGTAGTACCCCGGGACTTTCCTACGAGCAGTACTTC	CASSTPGLSYEQYF	-	TRBV19	TRBJ2-7	-
TGTGCCAGCTCAAGGGGCGGTCCCGGGGAGCTGTTTTTT	CASSRGGPGELFF	-	TRBV18	TRBJ2-2	-
TGTGCCAGCAGGGGCGAGACAGGGGGCACTGAAGCTTTCTTT	CASRGETGGTEAFF	-	TRBV6-1	TRBJ1-1	TRBD1
TGTGCCAGCAGTTTCAGGACTAGCACAGATACGCAGTATTTT	CASSFRTSTDTQYF	-	TRBV27	TRBJ2-3	-
TGCGCCAGCAGCCTCTACGACAGGGGCGCAGATACGCAGTATTTT	CASSLYDRGADTQYF	-	TRBV4-3	TRBJ2-3	TRBD1
TGTGCCAGCAGGGTAGGGGGCCCCTCCTTCTACGAGCAGTACTTC	CASRVGGPSFYEQYF	-	TRBV27	TRBJ2-7	TRBD1
TGTGCCAGCAGCTCAACAGGGGATGAGTCGATTTTCTTC	CASSSTGDESIFF	-	TRBV5-6	TRBJ2-1	TRBD1
TGTGCCAGCAGTTACTCGCCGACGGGACTCACAGATACGCAGTATTTT	CASSYSPTGLTDTQYF	-	TRBV6-6	TRBJ2-3	-
TGTGCCAGCAGCTTCGCTCCGGGACAGGGCGATGAAAAACTGTTTTTT	CASSFAPGQGDEKLFF	-	TRBV9	TRBJ1-4	TRBD1
TGCAGTGCCTATTGGAACACTGAAGCTTTCTTT	CSAYWNTEAFF	-	TRBV20-1	TRBJ1-1	-
TGTGCCAGCAGCCACCCGGACCGCGGGGGGCCTTTCACCTGGGGGCAGTATTTT	CASSHPDRGGPFTWGQYF	-	TRBV7-9	TRBJ2-3	TRBD2
TGCAGCGTTGAGACAGAAATGAACACTGAAGCTTTCTTT	CSVETEMNTEAFF	-	TRBV29-1	TRBJ1-1	-
TGTGCCAGCAGTCGGACAGGGGAAAGTGAAAAACTGTTTTTT	CASSRTGESEKLFF	once	TRBV6-5	TRBJ1-4	TRBD1
TGTGCCAGCAGTGAAAGGGACAGTGGTCGTTCGAGTGGAGTAGCTTTCTTT	CASSERDSGRSSGVAFF	-	TRBV2	TRBJ1-1	TRBD1
TGCGCCAGCAGCCAGGGGAGCGGGGGTGCCCGAGGGGAGCAGTTCTTC	CASSQGSGGARGEQFF	-	TRBV4-1	TRBJ2-1	TRBD2
TGTGCCAGCAGCGTAGAAGCGGGCTCTGGAAACACCATATATTTT	CASSVEAGSGNTIYF	-	TRBV9	TRBJ1-3	-
TGTGCCAGCAGTTACGCCCAAGCGGGGGGCTTCAATGAGCAGTTCTTC	CASSYAQAGGFNEQFF	-	TRBV27	TRBJ2-1	TRBD2
TGTGCTAGTGGTTTTCGACGACTCGGAGTAGAATCCTACGAGCAGTACTTC	CASGFRRLGVESYEQYF	-	TRBV12-5	TRBJ2-7	-
TGTGCCAGCCGTTGGGAGGGGCCCCTCACAGATACGCAGTATTTT	CASRWEGPLTDTQYF	-	TRBV7-2	TRBJ2-3	TRBD2
TGTGCCAGCAGCCCCAGTCAGGCAGATGGAAACACCATATATTTT	CASSPSQADGNTIYF	-	TRBV7-6	TRBJ1-3	-
TGTGCCAGCAGTTTAGGACAGCGCTACTCTGGAAACACCATATATTTT	CASSLGQRYSGNTIYF	-	TRBV28	TRBJ1-3	-
TGTGCCAGCAGTGAAGGGGGGGGGTTAATGGAGGCTTTCTTT	CASSEGGGLMEAFF	-	TRBV2	TRBJ1-1	-
TGTGCCAGTAGTATCCCGCAGGTGAACACTGAAGCTTTCTTT	CASSIPQVNTEAFF	once	TRBV19	TRBJ1-1	-
TGTGCCAGCGGAGCCGAGGGGACAGCAAATCAGCCCCAGCATTTT	CASGAEGTANQPQHF	-	TRBV2	TRBJ1-5	TRBD1
TGTGCCAGCAGCTTAGATGGAGTGCTGCCTACGCAGTATTTT	CASSLDGVLPTQYF	-	TRBV7-2	TRBJ2-3	-
TGTGCCAGCAGCTTTGGAGAAGCTTATCCCACAGATACGCAGTATTTT	CASSFGEAYPTDTQYF	once	TRBV5-6	TRBJ2-3	-
TGTGCCAGCAGTCCCCAGGGGTCCGGGGAGCTGTTTTTT	CASSPQGSGELFF	-	TRBV27	TRBJ2-2	-
TGTGCCAGCAGCTTAGGGACAGGGGTCACCGGGGAGCTGTTTTTT	CASSLGTGVTGELFF	-	TRBV11-3	TRBJ2-2	TRBD1
TGTGCCAGAACCTACCGCGGACGGGGACAGGGGCCCGTACCTGCCCTTAGCAATCAGCCCCAGCATTTT	CARTYRGRGQGPVPALSNQPQHF	-	TRBV5-3	TRBJ1-5	TRBD1
TGCAGCGTTGAAGAGGGAGCAAGTGCTTTCTTT	CSVEEGASAFF	few	TRBV29-1	TRBJ1-1	-
TGTGCCAGCAGCTGGGTAGCGGGGGGGCAGGTAGATACGCAGTATTTT	CASSWVAGGQVDTQYF	-	TRBV11-2	TRBJ2-3	TRBD2
TGTGCCAGCACGGGACAGTTCACAGATACGCAGTATTTT	CASTGQFTDTQYF	-	TRBV6-6	TRBJ2-3	TRBD1
TGTGCCACCAGCAGAGATTTCGGGGGTGTGGAGACCCAGTACTTC	CATSRDFGGVETQYF	-	TRBV15	TRBJ2-5	-
TGTGCCTGGAGTAAGACAGGACTCTACGAGCAGTACTTC	CAWSKTGLYEQYF	-	TRBV30	TRBJ2-7	-
TGTGCCAGCAGCAATAGGGCGGGACAGGGGGCGCCGGGGGATGGCTACACCTTC	CASSNRAGQGAPGDGYTF	-	TRBV7-9	TRBJ1-2	TRBD1
TGTGCCAGCAGTTACTACACACAAGAAGCTTTCTTT	CASSYYTQEAFF	-	TRBV6-6	TRBJ1-1	-
TGCGCCAGCAGCTGGGGCGGGGGGCCAGGAGAGCAGTACTTC	CASSWGGGPGEQYF	-	TRBV5-1	TRBJ2-7	TRBD2
TGTGCCAGCAGCTCTGGGGGGAATCAGCCCCAGCATTTT	CASSSGGNQPQHF	-	TRBV27	TRBJ1-5	-
TGTGCCAGCAGCTCCCCGGGACTAGCGGGGGGGCTGACCGGGGAGCTGTTTTTT	CASSSPGLAGGLTGELFF	-	TRBV7-9	TRBJ2-2	TRBD2
TGTGCCAGCAGCCTCCGCTCCCCCACTCATCAGCCCCAGCATTTT	CASSLRSPTHQPQHF	-	TRBV13	TRBJ1-5	-
TGTGCCAGCAGCTTAGCGCTCAGGGACAGGGGCTACGAGCAGTACTTC	CASSLALRDRGYEQYF	-	TRBV7-9	TRBJ2-7	TRBD1
TGTGCCAGCAGTTACGGGACAGCCACTGAAGCTTTCTTT	CASSYGTATEAFF	-	TRBV6-6	TRBJ1-1	TRBD1
TGTGCCAGCAGCTTAACTGGGCAAGTGGGGACCCAGTACTTC	CASSLTGQVGTQYF	-	TRBV7-3	TRBJ2-5	-
TGTGCCAGTAGTACAACAGGGAGCAATCAGCCCCAGCATTTT	CASSTTGSNQPQHF	-	TRBV19	TRBJ1-5	-
TGTGCCAGCAGCCACGTCAGGCGACCTGAAGCTTTCTTT	CASSHVRRPEAFF	-	TRBV7-9	TRBJ1-1	-
TGTGCCAGCAGCTTAGCTGGGGGCGCTACCACCGGGGAGCTGTTTTTT	CASSLAGGATTGELFF	-	TRBV7-3	TRBJ2-2	-
TGTGCCAGCAGCTTATCAGGGACAGGGGGCACTGAAGCTTTCTTT	CASSLSGTGGTEAFF	-	TRBV11-3	TRBJ1-1	TRBD1
TGTGCCAGCAGTGCGACAGGGGGGGCCTATAGCAATCAGCCCCAGCATTTT	CASSATGGAYSNQPQHF	once	TRBV6-1	TRBJ1-5	TRBD1
TGTGCCAGCAGCCCAACCGGGACAGGGTCCTACGAGCAGTACTTC	CASSPTGTGSYEQYF	-	TRBV9	TRBJ2-7	TRBD1
TGTGCCAGCAGTTACGAGACAGGGGGAGCCAATGGCTACACCTTC	CASSYETGGANGYTF	-	TRBV6-5	TRBJ1-2	TRBD1
TGTGCCAGCAGTTTATCGGGGTACGAGCAGTACTTC	CASSLSGYEQYF	-	TRBV28	TRBJ2-7	-
TGCGCCAGCAGCGTCTCCGGGACAGGACTTTCCTACGAGCAGTACTTC	CASSVSGTGLSYEQYF	-	TRBV4-1	TRBJ2-7	TRBD1
TGTGCCATCCGTCCAGGGCCTAACACTGAAGCTTTCTTT	CAIRPGPNTEAFF	-	TRBV10-3	TRBJ1-1	-
TGTGCCAGCAGTTACTCGAACAGGGTGATCTATGGCTACACCTTC	CASSYSNRVIYGYTF	-	TRBV6-6	TRBJ1-2	-
TGTGCCAGCCGGGACAGGGGAACCTACGAGCAGTACTTC	CASRDRGTYEQYF	-	TRBV6-1	TRBJ2-7	TRBD1
TGTGCCAGCAGTTTATGGGGTCAGGGGCAAACTGAAGCTTTCTTT	CASSLWGQGQTEAFF	-	TRBV27	TRBJ1-1	-
TGTGCCAGCAGCGCCGGGACAGGGGAAGAAAAACTGTTTTTT	CASSAGTGEEKLFF	many	TRBV5-4	TRBJ1-4	TRBD1